This T cell receptor beta chain was captured by sequencing in a study of T cells after yellow fever vaccination. TCRdb re-called the 5' RACE reads through MiXCR, storing one row per CDR3 protein. This table holds roughly 340,000 distinct CDR3 sequences, roughly 8.7% found once. Germline values: CDR1 SGHVS, CDR2 FNYEAQ. CDR3 length equals 13 residues. V was shortened by 1 base and J by 3 bases, with 7 bases between the two germline ends. Sequencing was performed on PBMCs, taken on the day of the first yellow fever vaccination. The chain combines TRBV7-6 with TRBJ2-7; D is ambiguous. The sequence came from a man between 18 and 35 years old who received the YFV17D yellow fever vaccine. The CDR3 DNA sequence: TGTGCCAGCAGCTTAGATGTAGGCTACGAGCAGTACGTC. This encodes CASSLDVGYEQYV.